Shown below are 30 T cell receptor beta chains from a single sample sequenced in a study of blood T cells in healthy people across ages. Primed by a sample-barcoded 5' primer and a J-beta primer mix, a second PCR proceeded for about 6 to 12 cycles. Via MiXCR, TCRdb re-called the 5' RACE reads, giving one row per CDR3 protein. The sample comprises about 1,400,000 distinct CDR3 sequences, around two fifths of which are singletons, and under 8% rests with the top ten. Sequencing was carried out using blood. These receptors all come from a woman between 18 and 29 years old in good health.

The chain combines TRBV5-1 with TRBJ2-1; TRBD2 aligns across 7 bases. Germline V gene lookup returns CDR1 SGHRS and CDR2 YFSETQ. The CDR3 contains 14 residues. Germline trimming cut 2 bases from V and 6 bases from J; bases unmatched to any gene: 5. The CDR3 reads CASSFHGGFNEQFF. The CDR3 DNA reads TGCGCCAGCAGCTTTCACGGGGGGTTCAATGAGCAGTTCTTC.

This chain links TRBV5-1 with TRBJ2-7, with D tentatively TRBD2 (5 bases). There are 14 residues in the CDR3. The germline V and J ends were trimmed by 5 bases and 7 bases, with 19 bases remaining between them. Germline V gene sequence: CDR1 SGHRS, CDR2 YFSETQ. The CDR3 nucleotides read TGCGCCAGCAGAGTCCAGCGCGACTCGGGGGAGCAGTACTTC. Translation: CASRVQRDSGEQYF.

This clonotype appeared a few times. The genes are TRBV7-2 and TRBJ2-3; 7 bases align to TRBD2. The V segment lost 4 bases and the J segment 5 bases; nucleotides outside the gene matches: 6. The CDR3 sequence is 14 residues long. Germline CDR1 SGHTA, CDR2 FQGNSA. The CDR3, as DNA: TGTGCCAGCAGCTCTGGGACTATTAAAGATACGCAGTATTTT. This translates into CASSSGTIKDTQYF. The variable domain in full, with the rest retrieved from reference TRBV7-2 and TRBJ2-3, is GAGVSQSPSNKVTEKGKDVELRCDPISGHTALYWYRQSLGQGLEFLIYFQGNSAPDKSGLPSDRFSAERTGGSVSTLTIQRTQQEDSAVYLCASSSGTIKDTQYFGPGTRLTVL.

The CDR3 protein is CSAPTSGVSVETQYF. CDR3 bases: TGCAGTGCCCCGACTAGCGGGGTATCGGTGGAGACCCAGTACTTC. The chain carries TRBV20-1 and TRBJ2-5; 11 bases are a match to TRBD2. After removal of 6 bases from V and 5 bases from J, the junction contained 11 bases not matched to a gene. The CDR3 is 15 amino acids. CDR1 and CDR2 (germline): DFQATT, SNEGSKA (reference sequence).

This clonotype came up a few times. The chain joins TRBV2 to TRBJ2-7; 7 bases map to TRBD1. The CDR3 loop spans 15 amino acids. Unmatched junction bases numbered 7, after V lost 2 bases and J lost 3 bases. The germline V gene has CDR1 SNHLY and CDR2 FYNNEI. The CDR3 sequence is CASSEYQDRFYEQYF. The CDR3 coding sequence is TGTGCCAGCAGTGAATATCAGGACAGGTTCTACGAGCAGTACTTC.

The CDR3 is CASRADGSYEQYF. CDR3 DNA: TGTGCCAGCAGAGCGGACGGGTCTTACGAGCAGTACTTC. The chain joins TRBV7-9 to TRBJ2-4; tentative D call: TRBD2 (5 bases). Judging by the DNA end, TRBJ2-7 fits better; the J call may be wrong. Germline V gene lookup returns CDR1 SEHNR and CDR2 FQNEAQ (reference sequence). This CDR3 spans 13 amino acids.

The rearrangement uses TRBV6-2 or TRBV6-3 and TRBJ1-2, with D hard to call. Germline V gives CDR1 MNHEY, CDR2 SVGEGT. The CDR3 is made up of 13 amino acids. Trimming removed 6 bases at V and 4 bases at J, with 12 bases between. The CDR3 loop reads CASRRAGGYGYTF. CDR3 sequence (DNA): TGTGCCAGCAGGAGAGCGGGCGGCTATGGCTACACCTTC.

Only one count was recorded for this clonotype. This sequence joins TRBV6-5 and TRBJ2-7, with D unresolved. This CDR3 comprises 15 residues. The germline gives CDR1 MNHEY, CDR2 SVGAGI. Trimming removed 5 bases at V and 5 bases at J, with 19 bases between. CDR3 in DNA: TGTGCCAGCAGTCGAACAACCGGACCAGTCGACGAGCAGTACTTC. Encoded protein: CASSRTTGPVDEQYF.

The chain recombines TRBV7-2 with TRBJ2-7, with 7 bases aligning to TRBD1. From germline, CDR1 is SGHTA and CDR2 FQGNSA. The V and J ends lost 7 bases and 4 bases, in that order; junction bases with no gene match: 7. The CDR3 covers 13 residues. CDR3 in DNA: TGTGCCAGCAACTTTACAGGGGTTTACGAGCAGTACTTC. Translated: CASNFTGVYEQYF.

CDR3 DNA: TGTGCCAGCAGCCCCGGCGGCACAGCCTCTAATGAAAAACTGTTTTTT. It yields the protein CASSPGGTASNEKLFF. The chain is built from TRBV9 and TRBJ1-4; D remains ambiguous. Germline V lookup: CDR1 SGDLS, CDR2 YYNGEE. The CDR3 is made up of 16 amino acids. The V gene lost 4 bases and the J gene lost 3 bases, with 16 bases spanning the gap.

The V and J genes are TRBV6-1 and TRBJ2-7, with a tentative D call TRBD2 (6 bases). CDR3 size: 16 residues. V shed 0 bases and J shed 0 bases, with 12 bases lying between them. CDR1 MNHNS and CDR2 SASEGT come from the germline V gene. This CDR3 is CASSEAGWGGSYEQYF. The CDR3 nucleotides are TGTGCCAGCAGTGAAGCGGGCTGGGGAGGCTCCTACGAGCAGTACTTC.

The rearrangement links TRBV5-1 to TRBJ2-1, with 7 bases that match TRBD1. The CDR3 has 13 residues. V shed 4 bases, J shed 5 bases, and the junction held 3 bases outside the gene matches. CDR1 and CDR2 from the germline V gene are SGHRS and YFSETQ. This chain's CDR3 is CASSVQGDNEQFF. The DNA of the CDR3 is TGCGCCAGCAGCGTCCAGGGGGACAATGAGCAGTTCTTC.

The rearrangement links TRBV25-1 to TRBJ1-2; D is uncertain. Germline-derived CDR1 and CDR2 are MGHDK and SYGVNS. Deletions cut 1 base from V and 2 bases from J, with 8 bases between. There are 14 residues in the CDR3. Here the CDR3 reads CASSELIMNYGYTF. In DNA, the CDR3 is TGTGCCAGCAGTGAATTGATAATGAACTATGGCTACACCTTC.

The rearrangement uses TRBV20-1 and TRBJ1-1, with D maybe TRBD1 (6 bases). This CDR3 is built from 13 residues. Germline V lookup: CDR1 DFQATT, CDR2 SNEGSKA (reference sequence). The CDR3 coding sequence is TGCAGCGGCAGGACAGAGTTGAACACTGAAGCTTTCTTT. It encodes CSGRTELNTEAFF.

A single count supports this clonotype. The chain employs TRBV30 and TRBJ1-1; D not resolved. Germline lookup yields CDR1 GTSNPN and CDR2 SVGIG (reference sequence). The CDR3 runs to 14 residues. Trimming removed 4 bases at V and 3 bases at J, with 15 bases between. The CDR3 loop reads CAWTRSDQDTEAFF. The DNA of the CDR3 is TGTGCCTGGACCAGGTCGGACCAGGACACTGAAGCTTTCTTT. Full variable domain (rest looked up from reference TRBV30 and TRBJ1-1): SQTIHQWPATLVQPVGSPLSLECTVEGTSNPNLYWYRQAAGRGLQLLFYSVGIGQISSEVPQNLSASRPQDRQFILSSKKLLLSDSGFYLCAWTRSDQDTEAFFGQGTRLTVV.

The chain employs TRBV6-1 and TRBJ1-1, with 8 bases identical to TRBD1. J lost 2 bases, V lost 6 bases, and 5 bases had no gene match. This CDR3 has 14 residues. CDR1 and CDR2 (germline): MNHNS, SASEGT. The CDR3: CASRTGVFNTEAFF. CDR3 DNA: TGTGCCAGCAGGACAGGGGTCTTTAACACTGAAGCTTTCTTT.

In regard to this clonotype: Its ends do not fully match the called genes, so a read error is possible. The V call is TRBV28, the J call TRBJ2-5, with no clear D. The J call is uncertain, as TRBJ2-7 better fits the DNA end. This CDR3 is built from 12 residues. Per germline, CDR1 MDHEN and CDR2 SYDVKM. This chain's CDR3 is CTSSLLSYEQYF. Written as DNA, the CDR3 is TGTACCAGCAGTCTATTATCATACGAGCAGTACTTC.

The V gene is TRBV3-1, the J gene TRBJ2-1, with D possibly being TRBD2 (6 bases). Germline V CDR1 and CDR2: LGHDT, YNNKEL (reference sequence). Trimming took off 5 bases at V and 8 bases at J, with 19 bases between the two ends. CDR3 length equals 15 residues. DNA of the CDR3: TGTGCCAGCAGCGGGACTCTCGATCTAATGGATGAGCAGTTCTTC. Translated: CASSGTLDLMDEQFF.

This clonotype was observed a handful of times. This chain connects TRBV4-1 to TRBJ1-5; D is uncertain. Looked up from germline, CDR1 is MGHRA and CDR2 is YSYEKL. The CDR3 runs 15 residues. V gave up 3 bases and J gave up 2 bases, with 11 bases separating them. CDR3 DNA: TGCGCCAGCAGCCAGGTCGGACGGTGCAATCAGCCCCAGCATTTT. Residues: CASSQVGRCNQPQHF.

DNA for the CDR3: TGCAGCGTTGACTTAATGGGGTCCCTGAACACTGAAGCTTTCTTT. It yields the protein CSVDLMGSLNTEAFF. V is TRBV29-1 and J is TRBJ1-1; D is unclear. The V gene's germline CDR1 is SQVTM and CDR2 ANQGSEA. V was clipped by 3 bases and J by 0 bases, with 14 bases between them. The CDR3 sequence is 15 residues long.

The CDR3 coding sequence is TGTGCCAGCAGTGCGGCAGGGTACCTCGGGGGCGGCTACACCTTC. It is translated as CASSAAGYLGGGYTF. This rearrangement joins TRBV2 to TRBJ1-2; D is perhaps TRBD1 (6 bases). This CDR3 region has 15 residues. Trimming left V 4 bases short and J 8 bases short, with 20 bases between. Germline lookup yields CDR1 SNHLY and CDR2 FYNNEI.

This chain connects TRBV28 to TRBJ2-7; D is possibly TRBD2 (5 bases). V dropped 5 bases and J dropped 5 bases, with 16 bases sitting between them. The CDR3 covers 14 residues. Germline CDR1 MDHEN, CDR2 SYDVKM. In nucleotides, the CDR3 is TGTGCCAGCAGTATTCGCGGGCCTAGGAACGAGCAGTACTTC. It is translated as CASSIRGPRNEQYF.

This clonotype was seen more than once but under ten times. This sequence joins TRBV5-1 and TRBJ1-6, with D possibly matching TRBD1 (5 bases). The V end was cut by 3 bases, the J end by 0 bases, with 13 bases between. Germline lookup yields CDR1 SGHRS and CDR2 YFSETQ. CDR3 length: 17 residues. Written as DNA, the CDR3 is TGCGCCAGCAGCTCGGTCACAGGACTCTCCTATAATTCACCCCTCCACTTT. Protein product: CASSSVTGLSYNSPLHF.

The rearrangement links TRBV24-1 to TRBJ1-4; D is perhaps TRBD1 (5 bases). The germline gives CDR1 KGHDR, CDR2 SFDVKD. The length of the CDR3 is 15 residues. The V and J ends lost 3 bases and 5 bases respectively, with 12 bases between them. CDR3 sequence (DNA): TGTGCCACCAGTGATGCGGGACCTTCAAATGAAAAACTGTTTTTT. The encoded protein is CATSDAGPSNEKLFF.

The chain uses TRBV12-5 and TRBJ1-1; tentative D call: TRBD1 (6 bases). Germline V gene lookup returns CDR1 LGHNT and CDR2 FRNRAP. With 3 bases removed from V and 4 bases from J, the gap between germline ends came to 27 bases. The CDR3 loop spans 19 amino acids. The CDR3 region is CASGLDLDDPQGRGTEAFF. In DNA, the CDR3 is TGTGCTAGTGGTTTAGACTTAGACGACCCACAGGGAAGGGGCACTGAAGCTTTCTTT. Based on the CDR3 plus reference TRBV12-5 and TRBJ1-1, the full variable domain is DARVTQTPRHKVTEMGQEVTMRCQPILGHNTVFWYRQTMMQGLELLAYFRNRAPLDDSGMPKDRFSAEMPDATLATLKIQPSEPRDSAVYFCASGLDLDDPQGRGTEAFFGQGTRLTVV.

This chain connects TRBV10-3 to TRBJ1-5; TRBD1 aligns across 7 bases. Unmatched junction bases numbered 4, after V lost 9 bases and J lost 5 bases. The CDR3 totals 12 residues. CDR1 and CDR2 (germline): ENHRY, SYGVKD. The CDR3 DNA follows: TGTGCCATTACAGGGGATTATCAGCCCCAGCATTTT. Its translation: CAITGDYQPQHF.

The rearrangement joins TRBV7-9 to TRBJ2-7, with a possible D match to TRBD2 (6 bases). Germline V gives CDR1 SEHNR, CDR2 FQNEAQ (reference sequence). Trimming shortened V by 5 bases and J by 10 bases, and 18 bases separated the two germline ends. CDR3 size: 13 residues. The CDR3 is CASSAGTVRRQYF. CDR3 nucleotide sequence: TGTGCCAGCAGCGCGGGAACAGTACGAAGACAGTACTTC. The full variable domain, in which reference TRBV7-9 and TRBJ2-7 provide the parts outside the CDR3, is DTGVSQNPRHKITKRGQNVTFRCDPISEHNRLYWYRQTLGQGPEFLTYFQNEAQLEKSRLLSDRFSAERPKGSFSTLEIQRTEQGDSAMYLCASSAGTVRRQYFGPGTRLTVT.

This clonotype appeared a few times. The rearrangement uses TRBV27 and TRBJ2-1; TRBD1 is a possible D gene (6 bases). The V and J ends lost 4 bases and 2 bases respectively, with 12 bases between them. This CDR3 region has 15 residues. CDR1 MNHEY and CDR2 SMNVEV come from the germline V gene (reference sequence). The CDR3 protein is CASSSNRDAYNEQFF. The CDR3, as DNA: TGTGCCAGCAGTTCCAACAGGGATGCCTACAATGAGCAGTTCTTC.

This chain uses TRBV15 with TRBJ1-4, with TRBD1 identical over 8 bases. The germline gives CDR1 LNHNV, CDR2 YYDKDF (reference sequence). There are 15 residues in the CDR3. The V segment lost 5 bases and the J segment 6 bases; nucleotides outside the gene matches: 8. DNA for the CDR3: TGTGCCACCAGCGCCCGGGACAGGTGGGATGAAAAACTGTTTTTT. Its translation: CATSARDRWDEKLFF.

The V gene is TRBV6-1, the J gene TRBJ1-2, with D unclear. CDR1 is MNHNS and CDR2 is SASEGT in the germline V gene. Between the trimmed V and J ends, which lost 6 bases and 1 base, there was a span of 12 bases. This CDR3 comprises 14 residues. Written as DNA, the CDR3 is TGTGCCAGCAGGGGAGGGATTCGTAACTATGGCTACACCTTC. Protein product: CASRGGIRNYGYTF.